This note documents a single T cell receptor (beta chain) sequence. Germline loops: CDR1 SEHNR, CDR2 FQNEAQ (reference sequence). Unmatched junction bases numbered 7, after V lost 6 bases and J lost 9 bases. CDR3 size: 13 residues. This sample is drawn from a study of long-term antiretroviral therapy in people with HIV. Each participant with HIV received care in the United States. Samples were assayed with immunoSEQ v3.0 at survey level. The method was immunoSEQ multiplex PCR; TCRdb's version includes in-frame clones alone and lacks a portion of them. There are 25,000 or so clones in the sample; about 83% occur only once, and 4% to 5.5% lies in the top ten.

The source material was unsorted PBMCs, sampled 3 years after starting antiretroviral therapy. This TCR came from a man aged 18 to 30 with HIV. The chain employs TRBV7-9 and TRBJ2-1; 8 bases line up with TRBD1. The CDR3: CASRGTGVGEQFF. CDR3 coding DNA: TGTGCCAGCAGGGGGACAGGCGTGGGTGAGCAGTTCTTC.